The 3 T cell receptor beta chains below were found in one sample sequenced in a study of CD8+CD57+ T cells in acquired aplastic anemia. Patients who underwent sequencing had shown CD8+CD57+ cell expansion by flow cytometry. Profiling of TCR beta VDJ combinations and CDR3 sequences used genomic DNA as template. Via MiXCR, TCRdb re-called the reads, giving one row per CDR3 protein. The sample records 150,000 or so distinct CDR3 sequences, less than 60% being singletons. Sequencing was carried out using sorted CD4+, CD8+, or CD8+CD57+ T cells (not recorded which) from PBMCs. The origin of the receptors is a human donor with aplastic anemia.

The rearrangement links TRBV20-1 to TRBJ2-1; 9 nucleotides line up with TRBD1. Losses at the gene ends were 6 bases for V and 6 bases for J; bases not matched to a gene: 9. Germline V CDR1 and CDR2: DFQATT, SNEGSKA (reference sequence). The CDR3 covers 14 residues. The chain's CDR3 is CSAPLGTGSNEQFF. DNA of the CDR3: TGCAGTGCACCTCTCGGGACAGGGTCCAATGAGCAGTTCTTC.

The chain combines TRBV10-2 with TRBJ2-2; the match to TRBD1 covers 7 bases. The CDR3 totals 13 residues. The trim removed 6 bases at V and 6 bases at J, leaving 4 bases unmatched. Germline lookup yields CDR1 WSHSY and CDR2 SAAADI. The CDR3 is CASRDRIAGELFF. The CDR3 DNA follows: TGCGCCAGCAGGGACAGGATCGCCGGGGAGCTGTTTTTT.

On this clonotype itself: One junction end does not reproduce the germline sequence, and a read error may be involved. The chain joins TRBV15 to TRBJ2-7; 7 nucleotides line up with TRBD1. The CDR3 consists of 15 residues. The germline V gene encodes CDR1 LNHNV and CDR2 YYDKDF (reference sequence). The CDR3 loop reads CASSRTGTDSYEQYF. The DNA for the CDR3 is TGTGCCAGCAGCCGGACCGGGACAGACTCCTACGAGCAGTACTTC.